This T cell receptor (beta chain) was recovered during a study of human T cells and chemical hapten exposure (dated by TCRdb to 2020 to 2023). Regarding the research as a whole: For sensitization, 2% DPC in acetone was applied to a roughly 2 cm by roughly 2 cm area of upper inner arm skin. Throughout the roughly 24-week study period, patients were also given weekly therapeutic DPC doses on the scalp. Patch testing on the upper back used Finn chambers containing 0.01% DPC, with scoring done after 6 days according to International Contact Dermatitis Research Group standards. This study followed changes in the peripheral blood TCR repertoire in vivo during primary and secondary sensitization of alopecia patients to the hapten diphenylcyclopropenone (DPC). Twenty-nine alopecia patients provided blood for TCR sequencing at one to four time points (pre-sensitization, 2, 6 and 24 weeks). Blood was sampled from patients pre-sensitization (week 0) and at 2, 6 and about 24 weeks after DPC sensitization. Libraries were combined into a pool for sequencing, and differences in TCR yield between samples came mainly from small differences in library volumes within the pool. Alopecia areata with under or over 50% scalp involvement, alopecia totalis and alopecia universalis were represented in the patient cohort, which was mostly female. On the study overall, not on this receptor specifically: No change with DPC sensitization was found in the number of TCRs above 1 in 1000 frequency, and no evidence of global repertoire structure alterations was found. All patients had alopecia, a presumed autoimmune disease, so their immune response might differ from that of healthy individuals. Significantly more large CDR3 similarity clusters were formed by expanded TCRs than by pre-sensitization or healthy control sets, consistent with antigen-driven responses. Repeated subsampling changed both the strength of the expansion versus patch-test correlation and the threshold at which the correlation became significant. The number of PT1 expanded TCRs positively correlated with patch test score, significant at thresholds 8, 16 and 32 but not 4.

Libraries were constructed by RACE. The sequencer listed for this sample is NextSeq 500. Library preparation attached unique molecular identifiers to individual cDNA molecules for quantitative, reproducible TCR counting. Both TCR alpha and TCR beta chains were sequenced from each blood RNA sample. Per the original workflow: A median of roughly 98,000 TCRs per sample was observed, with a range of about 23,224 to 690,600. The Decombinator software suite was used to annotate the V, J and CDR3 of the TCR reads. To make PS versus PT1 abundance plots, every sample was subsampled to the same number of TCRs (28,000). Expanded TCRs were defined as absent before sensitization and observed at least eight times at the 2-week time point. The public reads were quality trimmed at Q25 with fastp and then assembled into clones with MiXCR by TCRdb, keeping productive beta chains. Every entry covers one CDR3 protein and lists the most common genes and DNA from its rows. The V and J calls were not made by the authors but by TCRdb's processing. Within this sample are a few hundred thousand distinct CDR3 sequences, with over 5% of them counted one time only. The ten largest clones represent approximately 8.2% of the sample.

CDR1 is given as MDHEN and CDR2 as SYDVKM, both from the germline V gene. Counted from cysteine to phenylalanine, this CDR3 has 14 amino acids. Kept here is only the CDR3 DNA, which spans 42 bases and is read in frame from base 1. Cut back by 2 bases and 5 bases, the V and J ends lie 10 bases apart. Sample time point, as interpreted from the label and publication: pre-sensitization, week 0. The treatment or condition label, as the study defines it: therapeutic diphenylcyclopropenone sensitization with weekly scalp DPC. At each patch-test visit, blood was drawn before the patch test was applied. Eligible patients were aged 18 to 70, diagnosed with alopecia, deemed suitable for DPC therapy, and excluded if pregnant. Total RNA was extracted from unfractionated whole blood collected in Tempus Blood RNA tubes. There are a few counts of this clonotype. Its specific antigen is unknown. There are no base qualities to consult, and no much larger clone falls within one base.

This sequence was found in a woman aged 18-29 years with alopecia areata. Some clones in this sample may be carry-over from other donors' samples. Sequencing used whole blood, obtained in connection with sensitization to the hapten diphenylcyclopropenone (DPC). This receptor chain uses TRBV28 and TRBJ2-1, with no confidently assigned D gene. CDR3 protein: CASSLGGGNNEQFF. The DNA sequence follows: TGTGCCAGCAGTTTAGGCGGCGGTAACAATGAGCAGTTCTTC. Joined to the reference TRBV28 and TRBJ2-1 proteins, this CDR3 gives the full variable domain: DVKVTQSSRYLVKRTGEKVFLECVQDMDHENMFWYRQDPGLGLRLIYFSYDVKMKEKGDIPEGYSVSREKKERFSLILESASTNQTSMYLCASSLGGGNNEQFFGPGTRLTVL.